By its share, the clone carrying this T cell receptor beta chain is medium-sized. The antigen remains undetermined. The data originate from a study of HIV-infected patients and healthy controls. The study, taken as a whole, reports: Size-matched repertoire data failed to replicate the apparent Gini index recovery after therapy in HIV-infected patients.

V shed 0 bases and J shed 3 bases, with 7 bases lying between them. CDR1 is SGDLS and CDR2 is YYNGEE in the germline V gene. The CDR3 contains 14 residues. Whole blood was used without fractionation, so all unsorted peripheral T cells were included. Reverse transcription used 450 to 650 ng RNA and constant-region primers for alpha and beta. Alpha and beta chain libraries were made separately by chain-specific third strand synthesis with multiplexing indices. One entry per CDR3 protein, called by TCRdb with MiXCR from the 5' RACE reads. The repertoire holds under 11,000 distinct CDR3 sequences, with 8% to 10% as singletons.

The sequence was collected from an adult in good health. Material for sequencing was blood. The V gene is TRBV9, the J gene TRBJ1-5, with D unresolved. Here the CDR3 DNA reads TGTGCCAGCAGCGTAGGAGGTAACAATCAGCCCCAGCATTTT. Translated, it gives CASSVGGNNQPQHF.